This T cell receptor (beta chain) emerged from a study of blood T cell repertoires in COVID-19. There are a few counts of this clone. Source study methods: For nucleated cells, counts were estimated from reference gene primer amplification. Repertoires were generated with immunoSEQ multiplex PCR, while TCRdb's copy carries only in-frame clones and drops some. Clone size and V and J calls were adopted from that table, with D and trimming inferred from the DNA. Of approximately 77,000 clones detected, 75% to 90% appear once; the ten largest clones hold 4.5% to 5.5%. The CDR3 contains 16 residues. Germline V gives CDR1 LGHDT, CDR2 YNNKEL (reference sequence). Trimming removed 3 bases from V and 5 bases from J; junction bases left unmatched: 10.

V is TRBV3-1 (or the pseudogene TRBV3-2) and J is TRBJ2-1; 7 bases are shared with TRBD2. Material for sequencing was peripheral blood. This TCR came from a woman aged 70 to 79 with acute or convalescent COVID-19. CDR3 sequence: CASSHRKAGRNNEQFF. Here the CDR3 DNA reads TGTGCCAGCAGCCATAGAAAAGCGGGGCGAAACAATGAGCAGTTCTTC.